Sequencing of this T cell receptor (beta chain) was carried out in a study of neurological immune-mediated disorders. This clonotype occurred many times. Its antigen remains unknown. CDR1 KGHDR and CDR2 SFDVKD come from the germline V gene. Trimming took 5 bases from V and 4 from J; bases not matched to a gene: 19. The CDR3 spans 20 residues. TCRdb re-called the 5' RACE reads through MiXCR, storing one row per CDR3 protein. The sample shows 84,000 or so distinct CDR3 sequences, 10% of them seen only once. As healthy controls, volunteers from a blood bank in Maryland, USA, were used. Regarding the study as a whole: There were no CDR3 amino acid sequences shared by expanded clones across subjects, a result suggesting private repertoires in all groups.

Material for sequencing was PBMCs. The rearrangement uses TRBV24-1 and TRBJ1-5; 10 nucleotides agree with TRBD1. This TCR was recovered from a man in his forties in good health. The CDR3 protein is CATSAQDRQGATAYNQPQHF. DNA for the CDR3: TGTGCCACCAGTGCCCAGGACCGACAGGGGGCTACCGCCTATAATCAGCCCCAGCATTTT.